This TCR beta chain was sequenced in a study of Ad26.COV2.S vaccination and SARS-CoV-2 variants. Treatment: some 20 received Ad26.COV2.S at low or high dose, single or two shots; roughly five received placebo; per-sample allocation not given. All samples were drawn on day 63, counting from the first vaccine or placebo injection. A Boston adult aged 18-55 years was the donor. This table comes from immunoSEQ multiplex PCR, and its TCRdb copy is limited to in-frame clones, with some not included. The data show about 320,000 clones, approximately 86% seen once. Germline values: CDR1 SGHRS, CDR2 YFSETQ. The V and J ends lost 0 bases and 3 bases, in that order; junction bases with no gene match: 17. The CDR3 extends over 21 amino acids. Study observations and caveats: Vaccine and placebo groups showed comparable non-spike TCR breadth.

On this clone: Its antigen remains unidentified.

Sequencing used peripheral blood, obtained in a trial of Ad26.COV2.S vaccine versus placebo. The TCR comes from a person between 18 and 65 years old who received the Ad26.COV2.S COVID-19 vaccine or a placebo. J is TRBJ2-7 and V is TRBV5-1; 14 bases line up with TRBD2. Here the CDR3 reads CASSLVPGLAGVVSRGYEQYF. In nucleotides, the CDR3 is TGCGCCAGCAGCTTGGTACCGGGACTAGCGGGGGTTGTATCTCGGGGCTACGAGCAGTACTTC.